These 25 T cell receptor beta chains share one sample of origin, sequenced in a study of T cell responses to AZD1222 COVID-19 vaccine. Measured with immunoSEQ multiplex PCR; TCRdb has only the in-frame clones, and not every one. The sample records under 150,000 clones, about 93% being singletons. The specimen comprised peripheral blood, sampled on day 0 of AZD1222 vaccination. All receptors derive from an adult in good health.

In this sample, this clone turned up once. The chain carries TRBV10-3 and TRBJ1-2; D might be TRBD1 (5 bases). CDR1 is ENHRY and CDR2 is SYGVKD in the germline V gene. This CDR3 has 14 residues. Trimming pared 6 bases from V and 8 bases from J, leaving 19 bases between. This chain's CDR3 is CAISSGSGFGGYTF. In DNA, the CDR3 is TGTGCCATCAGCTCCGGGTCAGGGTTCGGCGGCTACACCTTC.

V usage is TRBV5-1 and J usage is TRBJ2-7, with D possibly TRBD2 on 5 matching bases. The CDR3 consists of 15 residues. Germline V lookup: CDR1 SGHRS, CDR2 YFSETQ. The germline V and J ends were trimmed by 0 bases and 3 bases, with 13 bases remaining between them. CDR3 sequence (DNA): TGCGCCAGCAGCTTGGCCGAGGGTGAATACTACGAGCAGTACTTC. This translates into CASSLAEGEYYEQYF.

This chain links TRBV19 with TRBJ1-1; 7 bases line up with TRBD1. The CDR3 loop spans 14 amino acids. Germline values: CDR1 LNHDA, CDR2 SQIVND (reference sequence). V lost 7 bases and J lost 10; bases outside the gene matches: 15. This CDR3 reads CASTPLDRASGAFF. The CDR3 nucleotides read TGTGCCAGTACCCCCCTTGACAGGGCCTCCGGAGCTTTCTTT. The entire variable domain, with the rest obtained from reference TRBV19 and TRBJ1-1, is as follows: DGGITQSPKYLFRKEGQNVTLSCEQNLNHDAMYWYRQDPGQGLRLIYYSQIVNDFQKGDIAEGYSVSREKKESFPLTVTSAQKNPTAFYLCASTPLDRASGAFFGQGTRLTVV.

This clone was observed a handful of times. J is TRBJ1-6 and V is TRBV6-5; unclear D gene. Germline-derived CDR1 and CDR2 are MNHEY and SVGAGI. The CDR3 consists of 13 residues. Trimming took 6 bases from V and 8 from J, leaving 11 bases between them. The CDR3 DNA sequence: TGTGCCAGCAGCACCGATTCGTATTCACCCCTCCACTTT. This gives the protein CASSTDSYSPLHF.

This clone was seen a single time. J is TRBJ1-1 and V is TRBV10-2, with TRBD1 matching 8 bases. CDR3 length: 14 residues. CDR1 is WSHSY and CDR2 is SAAADI in the germline V gene. The ends lost 8 bases at V and 4 bases at J; junction bases unmatched: 9. The CDR3 DNA sequence: TGCGCCAGCTTCCCTTCTGACAGGGGCACTGAAGCTTTCTTT. This codes for CASFPSDRGTEAFF.

This chain joins TRBV19 and TRBJ1-1, with 7 positions matching TRBD1. The CDR3 contains 14 residues. V lost 5 bases to trimming and J lost 1 base; unmatched junction nucleotides: 4. Germline assignment: CDR1 LNHDA and CDR2 SQIVND (reference sequence). The CDR3 nucleotides are TGTGCCAGTAGTTCGGGACAGCCGAACACTGAAGCTTTCTTT. This encodes CASSSGQPNTEAFF. Supplemented by reference TRBV19 and TRBJ1-1, the full variable domain reads DGGITQSPKYLFRKEGQNVTLSCEQNLNHDAMYWYRQDPGQGLRLIYYSQIVNDFQKGDIAEGYSVSREKKESFPLTVTSAQKNPTAFYLCASSSGQPNTEAFFGQGTRLTVV.

J is TRBJ1-5 and V is TRBV6-5, with a tentative D call TRBD1 (5 bases). CDR1 is MNHEY, CDR2 SVGAGI, per germline. The V end was cut by 6 bases, the J end by 3 bases, with 15 bases between. The length of the CDR3 is 15 residues. CDR3 residues: CASRRTEGVNQPQHF. The CDR3 bases are TGTGCCAGCAGAAGGACGGAAGGGGTCAATCAGCCCCAGCATTTT.

The V call is TRBV6-5, the J call TRBJ2-5; the D gene could be TRBD1 or TRBD2 (5 bases each). The CDR3 is 13 residues long. V was shortened by 6 bases and J by 5 bases, with 13 bases between the two germline ends. CDR1 and CDR2 (germline): MNHEY, SVGAGI. DNA for the CDR3: TGTGCCAGCAGCCCCTTGGGGGTGGAGACCCAGTACTTC. Protein sequence: CASSPLGVETQYF.

Concerning this clone: The junction and the germline gene differ at one end; a read error may be behind it. V is TRBV2 and J is TRBJ2-3; D call uncertain. CDR1 and CDR2 from the germline V gene are SNHLY and FYNNEI. The CDR3 extends over 16 amino acids. The CDR3: CASSEGIYRRTDTQYF. Written as DNA, the CDR3 is TGTGCCAGCAGTGAAGGTATCTACAGACGCACCGATACGCAGTATTTT.

The chain uses TRBV7-8 and TRBJ2-5; 8 nucleotides align to TRBD1. Unmatched junction bases numbered 9, after V lost 5 bases and J lost 7 bases. This CDR3 has 14 residues. Germline V gene lookup returns CDR1 SGHVS and CDR2 FQNEAQ. Written as DNA, the CDR3 is TGTGCCAGCAGCCCAAGACAGGGGTCCGGGACCCAGTACTTC. It codes for CASSPRQGSGTQYF. The whole variable domain, remainder taken from reference TRBV7-8 and TRBJ2-5, is GAGVSQSPRYKVAKRGQDVALRCDPISGHVSLFWYQQALGQGPEFLTYFQNEAQLDKSGLPSDRFFAERPEGSVSTLKIQRTQQEDSAVYLCASSPRQGSGTQYFGPGTRLLVL.

This chain joins TRBV6-1 and TRBJ2-7; no clear D. V was shortened by 2 bases and J by 3 bases, with 11 bases between the two germline ends. CDR1 and CDR2 from the germline V gene are MNHNS and SASEGT. This CDR3 is 14 amino acids long. DNA for the CDR3: TGTGCCAGCAGTGAACGACTGAGCCGCTACGAGCAGTACTTC. Its translation: CASSERLSRYEQYF.

The rearrangement links TRBV28 to TRBJ1-3; D ambiguous. The length of the CDR3 is 17 residues. V gave up 6 bases and J gave up 8 bases, with 26 bases separating them. CDR1 is MDHEN and CDR2 is SYDVKM in the germline V gene. CDR3 in DNA: TGTGCCAGCAGGCAATATCCCGAAGCAAACGGCGGCCACACCATATATTTT. It translates to CASRQYPEANGGHTIYF.

V and J are TRBV5-6 and TRBJ2-7; weak D call: TRBD1 (6 bases). Looked up from germline, CDR1 is SGHDT and CDR2 is YYEEEE. Trimming stripped 4 bases from V and 5 bases from J, with 13 bases between. The CDR3 is 13 amino acids. The CDR3 sequence is CASSPIAGDEQYF. DNA of the CDR3: TGTGCCAGCAGCCCCATTGCAGGGGACGAGCAGTACTTC. The complete variable domain, with remaining parts taken from reference TRBV5-6 and TRBJ2-7, reads DAGVTQSPTHLIKTRGQQVTLRCSPKSGHDTVSWYQQALGQGPQFIFQYYEEEERQRGNFPDRFSGHQFPNYSSELNVNALLLGDSALYLCASSPIAGDEQYFGPGTRLTVT.

This chain connects TRBV2 to TRBJ1-2; D may be TRBD1 (5 bases). This CDR3 comprises 13 residues. Germline V gives CDR1 SNHLY, CDR2 FYNNEI. With 7 bases removed from V and 4 bases from J, the gap between germline ends came to 13 bases. The CDR3 reads CASKDRGLYGYTF. In DNA form, the CDR3 reads TGTGCCAGCAAAGACAGAGGCCTCTATGGCTACACCTTC.

The chain uses TRBV6-5 and TRBJ2-5; TRBD2 might be the D (6 bases). The CDR3 extends over 13 amino acids. Germline CDR1 reads MNHEY; CDR2 reads SVGAGI. The ends were cut back, 2 bases at V and 7 bases at J, with 11 bases in the middle. This CDR3 is CASSYGTVGTQYF. In DNA, the CDR3 is TGTGCCAGCAGTTACGGGACTGTTGGGACCCAGTACTTC.

J is TRBJ1-1 and V is TRBV27; TRBD1 aligns across 8 bases. From germline, CDR1 is MNHEY and CDR2 SMNVEV (reference sequence). The CDR3 extends over 14 amino acids. J was trimmed by 4 bases and V by 3 bases; bases with no gene match: 4. CDR3 sequence: CASSFSGGGTEAFF. The CDR3 DNA reads as TGTGCCAGCAGTTTTTCAGGGGGCGGCACTGAAGCTTTCTTT.

This chain links TRBV29-1 with TRBJ2-3; 10 nucleotides align to TRBD1. CDR1 is SQVTM and CDR2 is ANQGSEA in the germline V gene. This CDR3 contains 15 residues. V was clipped by 7 bases and J by 3 bases; unmatched bases: 10. CDR3 sequence (DNA): TGCAGCGCGACCCCGGGACAGGGGAGAACAGATACGCAGTATTTT. This codes for CSATPGQGRTDTQYF.

The J gene is TRBJ2-2, the V gene TRBV27; 15 bases are shared with TRBD2. The CDR3 is 16 residues long. Trimming at V came to 0 bases and at J to 7 bases, leaving 0 bases not matched to a gene. Germline CDR1 MNHEY, CDR2 SMNVEV (reference sequence). The CDR3 DNA reads TGTGCCAGCAGTTTATCGGGACTAGCGGGGGGCGGGGAGCTGTTTTTT. Translated, it gives CASSLSGLAGGGELFF.

The chain carries TRBV7-9 and TRBJ2-5; TRBD2 matches at 14 bases. This CDR3 region has 16 residues. The V and J ends lost 4 bases and 2 bases, in that order; junction bases with no gene match: 3. CDR1 and CDR2 from the germline V gene are SEHNR and FQNEAQ (reference sequence). CDR3 DNA: TGTGCCAGCAGCTCTGGACTAGCGGGGGGACAAGAGACCCAGTACTTC. It specifies CASSSGLAGGQETQYF.

The J gene is TRBJ1-1, the V gene TRBV19; D gene uncertain. V dropped 3 bases and J dropped 2 bases, with 10 bases sitting between them. CDR3 length: 14 amino acids. CDR1 and CDR2 from the germline V gene are LNHDA and SQIVND (reference sequence). Here the CDR3 reads CASSMRLVNTEAFF. The CDR3 coding sequence is TGTGCCAGTAGTATGCGGCTGGTCAACACTGAAGCTTTCTTT.

The chain employs TRBV11-2 and TRBJ2-5; TRBD2 is a possible D gene (6 bases). Per the germline V gene, CDR1 is SGHAT and CDR2 is FQNNGV. The V end was cut by 4 bases, the J end by 5 bases, with 11 bases between. The CDR3 has 13 residues. The CDR3 coding sequence is TGTGCCAGCAGCTCTGGGGGGTGGGAGACCCAGTACTTC. It specifies CASSSGGWETQYF.

The CDR3 reads CASSYLGQVEGYTF. The CDR3 nucleotides read TGTGCCAGCAGTTACTTGGGACAGGTAGAAGGCTACACCTTC. The chain links TRBV6-5 to TRBJ1-2; 8 positions match TRBD1. From germline, CDR1 is MNHEY and CDR2 SVGAGI. V shed 1 base and J 8 bases; nucleotides not matched to a gene: 6. This CDR3 spans 14 amino acids.

V is TRBV5-4 and J is TRBJ2-3; D unclear. Trimming cost V 0 bases and J 3 bases, with 11 bases left between them. CDR1 SGHNT and CDR2 YYREEE come from the germline V gene (reference sequence). The CDR3 sequence is 15 residues long. For the CDR3, the DNA is TGTGCCAGCAGCTTGGAGGGTGGCAGAACAGATACGCAGTATTTT. Amino acid sequence: CASSLEGGRTDTQYF. The complete variable domain, with remaining parts taken from reference TRBV5-4 and TRBJ2-3, reads ETGVTQSPTHLIKTRGQQVTLRCSSQSGHNTVSWYQQALGQGPQFIFQYYREEENGRGNFPPRFSGLQFPNYSSELNVNALELDDSALYLCASSLEGGRTDTQYFGPGTRLTVL.

The gene calls are TRBV4-1 and TRBJ2-3; the match to TRBD2 covers 13 bases. CDR3 length equals 17 residues. The V gene end was trimmed by 1 base and the J gene end by 10 bases; junction bases not matched to a gene: 11. Germline lookup yields CDR1 MGHRA and CDR2 YSYEKL. CDR3 in amino acids: CASSQVRTSGGSVAQYF. The CDR3 coding sequence is TGCGCCAGCAGCCAAGTTCGGACTAGCGGGGGCTCCGTTGCGCAGTATTTT.

The rearrangement joins TRBV2 to TRBJ2-1; either TRBD1 or TRBD2 may fit D (5 bases each). The CDR3 consists of 15 residues. CDR1 SNHLY and CDR2 FYNNEI come from the germline V gene. Trimming took 6 bases from V and 0 from J, leaving 12 bases between them. The CDR3: CASREPGSSYNEQFF. CDR3 in DNA: TGTGCCAGCAGGGAACCAGGGAGCTCCTACAATGAGCAGTTCTTC.